One and the same sample provided the 2 T cell receptor beta chains below, sequenced in a study of CD8+CD57+ T cells in acquired aplastic anemia. Investigators profiled TCR beta VDJ and CDR3 from genomic DNA template. TCRdb independently ran MiXCR on the reads; one entry per CDR3 protein. Altogether about 200,000 distinct CDR3 sequences are present, roughly 45% being singletons, with the ten largest covering 20%. Sequencing involved patients with CD8+CD57+ cell expansion previously shown by flow cytometry. Sequenced: sorted CD4+, CD8+, or CD8+CD57+ T cells (not recorded which) from PBMCs. The receptors derive from a human donor with aplastic anemia.

The chain links TRBV7-2 to TRBJ2-1; perhaps TRBD1 as D (5 bases). The CDR3 contains 12 residues. Germline V lookup: CDR1 SGHTA, CDR2 FQGNSA. The V end was cut by 5 bases, the J end by 6 bases, with 8 bases between. CDR3 residues: CASSPRANEQFF. CDR3 in DNA: TGTGCCAGCAGCCCCAGGGCCAATGAGCAGTTCTTC.

V gene TRBV7-2 combines with J gene TRBJ2-3, with D possibly being TRBD1 or TRBD2 (5 bases each). Trimming shortened V by 5 bases and J by 5 bases, and 11 bases separated the two germline ends. From germline, CDR1 is SGHTA and CDR2 FQGNSA. This CDR3 is built from 13 residues. The CDR3 sequence: CASSIGTVDTQYF. The CDR3 bases are TGTGCCAGCAGCATCGGGACGGTAGATACGCAGTATTTT.